The 6 T cell receptor beta chains presented below share a single source sample, sequenced in a study of cytomegalovirus exposure and HLA in healthy donors. PCR amplification relied on 60 Vbeta primers (plus 13 Jbeta primers). TCRdb's table, derived via immunoSEQ multiplex PCR, lists solely in-frame clones and lacks some. This sample has roughly 240,000 clones, with over 80% found just once. Sequences were obtained from PBMCs. These receptors originate from a woman aged 40 to 50 in good health and CMV-seropositive.

On this clone itself: The germline gene is not matched at one end of the junction; a read error may be the cause. Other DNA sequences in the same sample also yield this CDR3. The rearrangement uses TRBV30 and TRBJ1-6; D call uncertain. The CDR3 extends over 17 amino acids. Per germline, CDR1 GTSNPN and CDR2 SVGIG (reference sequence). The CDR3 loop reads CAWSVHGYSSYNSPLHF. The CDR3 nucleotides read TGTGCCTGGAGTGTACATGGATACAGCTCCTATAATTCCCCCCTCCACTTT.

J is TRBJ1-1 and V is TRBV7-2; 8 bases fit TRBD1. This CDR3 is built from 15 residues. J lost 3 bases, V lost 3 bases, and 6 bases had no gene match. Germline V gives CDR1 SGHTA, CDR2 FQGNSA. The CDR3 DNA sequence: TGTGCCAGCAGCTTGCGACAGGGGTATTACACTGAAGCTTTCTTT. This encodes CASSLRQGYYTEAFF. The entire variable domain, with the rest obtained from reference TRBV7-2 and TRBJ1-1, is as follows: GAGVSQSPSNKVTEKGKDVELRCDPISGHTALYWYRQSLGQGLEFLIYFQGNSAPDKSGLPSDRFSAERTGGSVSTLTIQRTQQEDSAVYLCASSLRQGYYTEAFFGQGTRLTVV.

CDR3: CASSVSGDYGYTF. CDR3 DNA: TGTGCCAGCAGTGTTTCAGGGGACTATGGCTACACCTTC. The chain employs TRBV2 and TRBJ1-2; maybe TRBD1 (6 bases). CDR3 size: 13 residues. Germline CDR1 and CDR2: SNHLY and FYNNEI. The V gene lost 4 bases and the J gene lost 3 bases, with 9 bases spanning the gap.

The rearrangement uses TRBV19 and TRBJ1-2; D is perhaps TRBD1 (5 bases). The germline V gene encodes CDR1 LNHDA and CDR2 SQIVND (reference sequence). V gave up 3 bases and J gave up 3 bases, with 11 bases separating them. This CDR3 has 14 residues. The CDR3 sequence is CASSIWTRDYGYTF. The CDR3 nucleotides are TGTGCCAGTAGTATTTGGACCAGGGACTATGGCTACACCTTC.

J is TRBJ2-1 and V is TRBV19; the match to TRBD2 covers 12 bases. J gave up 7 bases and V 3 bases, and 1 base lay outside the gene matches. This CDR3 region has 14 residues. Germline CDR1 LNHDA, CDR2 SQIVND (reference sequence). CDR3: CASSMTSGSNEQFF. The CDR3 coding sequence is TGTGCCAGTAGTATGACTAGCGGGAGTAATGAGCAGTTCTTC.

This chain connects TRBV7-9 to TRBJ1-2, with 9 bases identical to TRBD1. The CDR3 extends over 13 amino acids. V lost 5 bases and J lost 10; bases outside the gene matches: 8. CDR1 SEHNR and CDR2 FQNEAQ come from the germline V gene (reference sequence). The CDR3 DNA reads TGTGCCAGCAGCGCGGGACAGGGCCTCGACTACACCTTC. It translates to CASSAGQGLDYTF.